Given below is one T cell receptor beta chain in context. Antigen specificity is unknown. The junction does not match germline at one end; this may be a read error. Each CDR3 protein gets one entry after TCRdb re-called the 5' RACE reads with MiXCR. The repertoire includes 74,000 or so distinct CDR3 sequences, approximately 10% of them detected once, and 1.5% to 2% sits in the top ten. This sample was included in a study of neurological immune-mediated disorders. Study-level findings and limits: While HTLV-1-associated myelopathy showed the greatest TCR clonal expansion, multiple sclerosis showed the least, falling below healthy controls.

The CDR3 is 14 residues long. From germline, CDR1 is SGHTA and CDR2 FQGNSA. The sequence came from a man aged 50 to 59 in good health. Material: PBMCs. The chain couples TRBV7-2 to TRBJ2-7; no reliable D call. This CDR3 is CARSSTGISYEQYF. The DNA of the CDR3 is TGTGCCAGAAGCTCCACCGGAATCTCCTACGAGCAGTACTTC.